This T cell receptor (beta chain) was found in a study of T cells in Graves' hyperthyroidism and ophthalmopathy. Graves' hyperthyroidism was deemed stable absent ophthalmopathy progression within 18 months. Diagnoses were established using clinical symptoms, serum thyroxine and TRAb, thyroid ultrasound and orbital computed tomography. Germline V gene lookup returns CDR1 MNHNS and CDR2 SASEGT. V shed 6 bases, J shed 4 bases, and the junction held 8 bases outside the gene matches. The CDR3 covers 14 residues. This clonotype appeared many times. The source material, RNA transcripts, was used to amplify TCR beta CDR3 regions. Researchers ran a first-round RT-PCR on the TCR CDR3 using the HTBI primer set. TCRdb recomputed calls from the multiplex PCR reads with MiXCR, one row per CDR3 protein. This sample yields about 420,000 distinct CDR3 sequences, of which 15% to 19% are seen a single time; 13% to 15% belongs to the top ten.

The clonotype originates from a woman between 18 and 29 years old with Graves' hyperthyroidism. Sequenced sample: blood. The genes are TRBV6-1 and TRBJ1-1; 7 bases map to TRBD1. The CDR3 DNA is TGTGCCAGCAGGGTCGACAGGGAGGCCACTGAAGCTTTCTTT. This translates into CASRVDREATEAFF.